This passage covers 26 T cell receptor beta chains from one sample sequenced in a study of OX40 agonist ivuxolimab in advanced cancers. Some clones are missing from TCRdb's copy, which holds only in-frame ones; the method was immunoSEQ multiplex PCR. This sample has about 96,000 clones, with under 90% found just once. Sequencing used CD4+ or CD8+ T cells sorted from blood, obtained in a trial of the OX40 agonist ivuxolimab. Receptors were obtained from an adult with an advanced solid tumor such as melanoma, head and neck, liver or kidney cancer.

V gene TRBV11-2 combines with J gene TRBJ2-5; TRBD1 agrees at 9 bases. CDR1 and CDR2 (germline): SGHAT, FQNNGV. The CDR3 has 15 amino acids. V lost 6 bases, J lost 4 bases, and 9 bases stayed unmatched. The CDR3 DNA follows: TGTGCCAGCAGACTGAGCGGGACAGGGCCAGAGACCCAGTACTTC. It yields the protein CASRLSGTGPETQYF.

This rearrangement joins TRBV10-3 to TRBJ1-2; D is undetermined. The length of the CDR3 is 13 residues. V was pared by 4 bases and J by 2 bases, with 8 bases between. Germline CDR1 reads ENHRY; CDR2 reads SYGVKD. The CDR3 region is CAISVTGNYGYTF. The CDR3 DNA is TGTGCCATCAGTGTAACGGGAAACTATGGCTACACCTTC.

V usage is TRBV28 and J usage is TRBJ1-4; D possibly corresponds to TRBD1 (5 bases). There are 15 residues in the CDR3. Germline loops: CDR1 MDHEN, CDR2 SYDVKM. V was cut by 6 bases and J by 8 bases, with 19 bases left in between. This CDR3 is CASSFRGGADEKLFF. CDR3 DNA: TGTGCCAGCAGCTTCCGTGGTGGGGCGGACGAAAAACTGTTTTTT.

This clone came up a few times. DNA for the CDR3: TGTGCCAGCAGCACCGGGACTAGCGCCACAGATACGCAGTATTTT. Translation: CASSTGTSATDTQYF. This chain joins TRBV5-8 and TRBJ2-3; 10 bases are shared with TRBD2. The junction had 4 bases not matched to a gene; V was cut back by 4 bases and J by 2 bases. Germline values: CDR1 SGHTS, CDR2 YDEGEE. The CDR3 runs to 15 residues.

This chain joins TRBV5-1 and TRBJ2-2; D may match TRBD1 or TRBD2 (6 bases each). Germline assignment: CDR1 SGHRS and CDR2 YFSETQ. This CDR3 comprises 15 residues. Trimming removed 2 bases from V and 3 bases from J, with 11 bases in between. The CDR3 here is CASSFAGGDTGELFF. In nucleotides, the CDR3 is TGCGCCAGCAGCTTTGCCGGGGGCGACACCGGGGAGCTGTTTTTT.

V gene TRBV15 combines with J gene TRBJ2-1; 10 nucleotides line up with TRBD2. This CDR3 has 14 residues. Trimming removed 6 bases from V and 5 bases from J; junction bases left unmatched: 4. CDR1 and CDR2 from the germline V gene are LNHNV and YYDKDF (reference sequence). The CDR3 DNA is TGTGCCACCAGTTTTAGCGGGAGGAACAATGAGCAGTTCTTC. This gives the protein CATSFSGRNNEQFF.

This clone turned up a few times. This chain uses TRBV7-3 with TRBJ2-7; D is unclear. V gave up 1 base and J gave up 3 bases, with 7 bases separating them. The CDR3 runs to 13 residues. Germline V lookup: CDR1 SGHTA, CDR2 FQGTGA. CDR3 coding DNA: TGTGCCAGCAGCTTAATGATGGGCTACGAGCAGTACTTC. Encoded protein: CASSLMMGYEQYF.

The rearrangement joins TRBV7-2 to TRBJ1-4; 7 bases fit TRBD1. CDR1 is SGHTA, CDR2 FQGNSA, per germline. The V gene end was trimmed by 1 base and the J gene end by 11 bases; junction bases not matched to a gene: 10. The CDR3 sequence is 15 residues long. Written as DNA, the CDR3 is TGTGCCAGCAGCTTAGAGGGGGCCCAGGTAGTGAAACTGTTTTTT. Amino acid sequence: CASSLEGAQVVKLFF.

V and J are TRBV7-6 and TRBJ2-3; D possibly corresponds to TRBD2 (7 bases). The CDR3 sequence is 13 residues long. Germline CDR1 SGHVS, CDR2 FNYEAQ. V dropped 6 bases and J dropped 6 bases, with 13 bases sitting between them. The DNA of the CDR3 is TGTGCCAGCAGTTTCCGGGGGGCGGATACGCAGTATTTT. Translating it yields CASSFRGADTQYF. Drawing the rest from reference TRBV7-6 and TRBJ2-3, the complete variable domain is GAGVSQSPRYKVTKRGQDVALRCDPISGHVSLYWYRQALGQGPEFLTYFNYEAQQDKSGLPNDRFSAERPEGSISTLTIQRTEQRDSAMYRCASSFRGADTQYFGPGTRLTVL.

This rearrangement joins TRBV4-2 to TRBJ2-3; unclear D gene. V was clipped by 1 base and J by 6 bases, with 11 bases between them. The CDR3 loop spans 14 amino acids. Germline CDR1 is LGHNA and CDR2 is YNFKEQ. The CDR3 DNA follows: TGTGCCAGCAGCCAAGCAGGCCCTCTGGATACGCAGTATTTT. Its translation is CASSQAGPLDTQYF.

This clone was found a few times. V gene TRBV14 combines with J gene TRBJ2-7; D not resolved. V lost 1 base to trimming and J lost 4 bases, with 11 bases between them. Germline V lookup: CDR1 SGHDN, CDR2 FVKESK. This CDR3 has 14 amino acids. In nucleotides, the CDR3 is TGTGCCAGCAGCCAAGTTGAGACACCGTACGAGCAGTACTTC. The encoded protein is CASSQVETPYEQYF.

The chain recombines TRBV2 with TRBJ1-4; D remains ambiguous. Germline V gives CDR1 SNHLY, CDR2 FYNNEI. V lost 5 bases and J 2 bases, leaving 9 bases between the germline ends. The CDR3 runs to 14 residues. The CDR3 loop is CASSPSRTNEKLFF. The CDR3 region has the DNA TGTGCCAGCAGTCCCAGCCGCACTAATGAAAAACTGTTTTTT. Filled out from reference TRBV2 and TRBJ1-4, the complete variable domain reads EPEVTQTPSHQVTQMGQEVILRCVPISNHLYFYWYRQILGQKVEFLVSFYNNEISEKSEIFDDQFSVERPDGSNFTLKIRSTKLEDSAMYFCASSPSRTNEKLFFGSGTQLSVL.

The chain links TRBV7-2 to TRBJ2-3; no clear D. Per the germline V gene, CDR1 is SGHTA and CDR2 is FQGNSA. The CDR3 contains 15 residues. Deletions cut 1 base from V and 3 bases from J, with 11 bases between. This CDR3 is CASSLGGIATDTQYF. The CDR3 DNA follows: TGTGCCAGCAGCTTAGGAGGAATTGCGACAGATACGCAGTATTTT.

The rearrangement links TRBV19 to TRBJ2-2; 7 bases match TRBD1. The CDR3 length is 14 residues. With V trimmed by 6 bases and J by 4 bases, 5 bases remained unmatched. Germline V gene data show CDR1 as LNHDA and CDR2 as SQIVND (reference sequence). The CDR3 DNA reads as TGTGCCAGTAGCCTACAGGGGAGCACCGGGGAGCTGTTTTTT. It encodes CASSLQGSTGELFF.

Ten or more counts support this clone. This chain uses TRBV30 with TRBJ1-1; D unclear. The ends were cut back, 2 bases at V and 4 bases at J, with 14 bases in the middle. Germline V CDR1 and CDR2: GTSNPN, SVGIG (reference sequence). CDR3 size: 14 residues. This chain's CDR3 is CAWSNGGKGTEAFF. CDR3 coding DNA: TGTGCCTGGAGTAACGGAGGGAAAGGCACTGAAGCTTTCTTT.

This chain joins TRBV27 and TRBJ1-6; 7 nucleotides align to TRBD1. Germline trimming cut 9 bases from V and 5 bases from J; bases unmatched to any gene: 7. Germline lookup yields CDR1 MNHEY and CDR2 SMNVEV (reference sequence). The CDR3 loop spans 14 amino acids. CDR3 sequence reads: CASHRGGNNSPLHF. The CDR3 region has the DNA TGTGCCAGTCACAGGGGCGGGAATAATTCACCCCTCCACTTT.

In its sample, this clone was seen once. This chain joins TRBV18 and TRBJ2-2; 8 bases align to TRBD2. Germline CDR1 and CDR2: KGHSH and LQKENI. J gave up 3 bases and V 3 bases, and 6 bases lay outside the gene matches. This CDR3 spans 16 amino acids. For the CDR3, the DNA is TGTGCCAGCTCACCCCTAGCGGGTCGGGACACCGGGGAGCTGTTTTTT. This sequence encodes CASSPLAGRDTGELFF.

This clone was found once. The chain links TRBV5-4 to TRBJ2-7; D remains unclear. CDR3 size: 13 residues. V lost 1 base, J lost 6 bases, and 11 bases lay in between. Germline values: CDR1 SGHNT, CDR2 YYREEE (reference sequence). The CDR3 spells CASSLYGVAEQYF. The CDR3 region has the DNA TGTGCCAGCAGCTTGTATGGGGTGGCCGAGCAGTACTTC. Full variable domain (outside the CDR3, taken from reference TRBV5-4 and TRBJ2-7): ETGVTQSPTHLIKTRGQQVTLRCSSQSGHNTVSWYQQALGQGPQFIFQYYREEENGRGNFPPRFSGLQFPNYSSELNVNALELDDSALYLCASSLYGVAEQYFGPGTRLTVT.

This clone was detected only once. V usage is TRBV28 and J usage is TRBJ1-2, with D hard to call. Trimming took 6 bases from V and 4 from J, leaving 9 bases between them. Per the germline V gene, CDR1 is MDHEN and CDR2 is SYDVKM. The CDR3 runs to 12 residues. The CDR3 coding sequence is TGTGCCAGCAGGGGAGACTCCTATGGCTACACCTTC. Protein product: CASRGDSYGYTF.

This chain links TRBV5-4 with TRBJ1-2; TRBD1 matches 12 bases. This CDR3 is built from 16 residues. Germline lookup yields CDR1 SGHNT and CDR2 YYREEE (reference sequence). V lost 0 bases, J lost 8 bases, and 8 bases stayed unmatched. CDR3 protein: CASSLAGDRGRGGYTF. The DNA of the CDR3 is TGTGCCAGCAGCTTGGCCGGGGACAGGGGGCGCGGGGGCTACACCTTC.

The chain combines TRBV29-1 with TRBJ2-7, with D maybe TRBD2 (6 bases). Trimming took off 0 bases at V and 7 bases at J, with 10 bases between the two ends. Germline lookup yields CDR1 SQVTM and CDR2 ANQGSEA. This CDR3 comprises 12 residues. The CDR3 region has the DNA TGCAGCGTTGAAGAAGGCGGGGTTGAGCAGTACTTC. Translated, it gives CSVEEGGVEQYF.

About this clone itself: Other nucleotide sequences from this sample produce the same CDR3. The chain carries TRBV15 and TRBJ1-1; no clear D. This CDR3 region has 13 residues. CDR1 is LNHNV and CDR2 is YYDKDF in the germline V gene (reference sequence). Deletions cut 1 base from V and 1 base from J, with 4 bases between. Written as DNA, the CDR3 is TGTGCCACCAGCAGAGCAGGGAACACTGAAGCTTTCTTT. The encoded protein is CATSRAGNTEAFF.

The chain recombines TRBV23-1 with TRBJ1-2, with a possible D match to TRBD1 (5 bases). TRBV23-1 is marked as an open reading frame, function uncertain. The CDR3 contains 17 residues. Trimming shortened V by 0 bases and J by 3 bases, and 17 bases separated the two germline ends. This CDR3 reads CASSQSWASKGDYGYTF. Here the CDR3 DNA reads TGCGCCAGCAGTCAATCGTGGGCCTCGAAAGGGGACTATGGCTACACCTTC.

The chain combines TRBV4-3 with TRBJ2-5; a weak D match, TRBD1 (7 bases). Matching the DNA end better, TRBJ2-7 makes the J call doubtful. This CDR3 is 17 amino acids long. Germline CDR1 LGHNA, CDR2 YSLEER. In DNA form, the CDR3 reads TGCGCCAGCAGCCAAGATAATTTAGCAGGGGGGACCTACGAGCAGTACTTC. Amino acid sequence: CASSQDNLAGGTYEQYF.

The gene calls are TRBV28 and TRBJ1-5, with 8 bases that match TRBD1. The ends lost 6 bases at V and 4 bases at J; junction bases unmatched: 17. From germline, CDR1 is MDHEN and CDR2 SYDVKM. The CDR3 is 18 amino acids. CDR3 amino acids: CASSPPILRTGPNQPQHF. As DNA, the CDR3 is TGTGCCAGCAGCCCCCCCATCCTCAGGACAGGGCCGAATCAGCCCCAGCATTTT.

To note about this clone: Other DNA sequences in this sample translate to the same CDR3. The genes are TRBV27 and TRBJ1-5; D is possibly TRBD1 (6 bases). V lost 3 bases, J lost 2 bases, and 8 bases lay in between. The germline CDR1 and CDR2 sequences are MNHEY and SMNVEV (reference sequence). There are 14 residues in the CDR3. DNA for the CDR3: TGTGCCAGCAGTTTCGCAGGGGGCAATCAGCCCCAGCATTTT. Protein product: CASSFAGGNQPQHF.